These 15 T cell receptor beta chains were sequenced from one sample in a study of cytomegalovirus exposure and HLA in healthy donors (dated by TCRdb to between 2016 and 2019). The library came from the immunoSEQ multiplex PCR assay. For the multiplex PCR, a mixture combining 60 forward primers for TCR Vbeta segments and 13 reverse primers for TCR Jbeta segments was used. As stored in TCRdb, this immuneACCESS dataset retains in-frame rearrangements with V and J assigned. A fraction of the clones does not appear; measured against another copy, unresolved V genes explain less than half of the discrepancy, and the remainder lacks a known reason. The sample table contains 150,000 to 200,000 clones; only one count was recorded for 85% of them. The top ten hold 1% of the sample. The specimen was PBMCs. These receptors all stem from a boy aged 2 to 10 in good health and CMV-seronegative.

The J gene is TRBJ1-1, the V gene TRBV5-6, with 7 bases identical to TRBD1. This CDR3 contains 17 residues. CDR1 SGHDT and CDR2 YYEEEE come from the germline V gene. Unmatched junction bases numbered 19, after V lost 6 bases and J lost 5 bases. The DNA of the CDR3 is TGTGCCAGCATCCCCTCGATAACAGGGGCCCGGGATACTGAAGCTTTCTTT. Translated: CASIPSITGARDTEAFF.

The chain uses TRBV7-9 and TRBJ1-3; D call uncertain. The CDR3 length is 15 residues. The germline V gene has CDR1 SEHNR and CDR2 FQNEAQ (reference sequence). Trimming took 6 bases from V and 4 from J, leaving 16 bases between them. This CDR3 is CASRTTPGAGNTIYF. CDR3 in DNA: TGTGCCAGCAGGACTACCCCAGGAGCGGGAAACACCATATATTTT.

This clone was found once. The CDR3 reads CASIKTVMNTEAFF. The CDR3 DNA follows: TGTGCCAGTATAAAAACGGTCATGAACACTGAAGCTTTCTTT. The chain is built from TRBV19 and TRBJ1-1, with D hard to call. V lost 7 bases and J 0 bases, leaving 12 bases between the germline ends. The germline V gene encodes CDR1 LNHDA and CDR2 SQIVND (reference sequence). The CDR3 covers 14 residues.

The chain is built from TRBV9 and TRBJ2-6; D unresolved. This CDR3 has 17 residues. Per germline, CDR1 SGDLS and CDR2 YYNGEE. V was clipped by 0 bases and J by 1 base, with 11 bases between them. Written as DNA, the CDR3 is TGTGCCAGCAGCGTAGGGTTTCAAGCGTCTGGGGCCAACGTCCTGACTTTC. This encodes CASSVGFQASGANVLTF.

The chain employs TRBV19 and TRBJ1-5, with TRBD1 identical over 9 bases. The germline V gene encodes CDR1 LNHDA and CDR2 SQIVND (reference sequence). J was trimmed by 4 bases and V by 6 bases; bases with no gene match: 7. The CDR3 is 15 amino acids. The CDR3 here is CASRNTGGSNQPQHF. In nucleotides, the CDR3 is TGTGCCAGTAGGAATACAGGGGGCTCGAATCAGCCCCAGCATTTT. Supplemented by reference TRBV19 and TRBJ1-5, the full variable domain reads DGGITQSPKYLFRKEGQNVTLSCEQNLNHDAMYWYRQDPGQGLRLIYYSQIVNDFQKGDIAEGYSVSREKKESFPLTVTSAQKNPTAFYLCASRNTGGSNQPQHFGDGTRLSIL.

Here the CDR3 DNA reads TGTGCCAGCAGCAAGAGAACGAAGACGCGGGCCCAAGAGACCCAGTACTTC. Translation: CASSKRTKTRAQETQYF. This chain connects TRBV21-1 to TRBJ2-5; the DNA was not compared with TRBD2, the D call given in the table. TRBV21-1 is tagged as a pseudogene. This CDR3 is built from 17 residues.

This clone occurred once. This chain joins TRBV28 and TRBJ1-2, with TRBD1 identical over 9 bases. Germline V gene lookup returns CDR1 MDHEN and CDR2 SYDVKM. The J segment lost 13 bases and the V segment lost 4 bases, leaving 13 bases of the junction unmatched. There are 14 residues in the CDR3. CDR3 sequence (DNA): TGTGCCAGCAGTTCCGCCGGACAGGGGTTTCTTGGCACCTTC. Encoded protein: CASSSAGQGFLGTF.

The chain carries TRBV15 and TRBJ2-3; D gene uncertain. Germline CDR1 LNHNV, CDR2 YYDKDF (reference sequence). V lost 0 bases, J lost 4 bases, and 5 bases lay in between. The CDR3 extends over 13 amino acids. In DNA form, the CDR3 reads TGTGCCACCAGCAGAGATCGGGCAGATACGCAGTATTTT. Translated, it gives CATSRDRADTQYF. Full variable domain (remainder filled in from reference TRBV15 and TRBJ2-3): DAMVIQNPRYQVTQFGKPVTLSCSQTLNHNVMYWYQQKSSQAPKLLFHYYDKDFNNEADTPDNFQSRRPNTSFCFLDIRSPGLGDTAMYLCATSRDRADTQYFGPGTRLTVL.

The rearrangement uses TRBV5-1 and TRBJ1-2; the D is unclear. The CDR3 consists of 12 residues. Trimming removed 7 bases at V and 4 bases at J, with 11 bases between. CDR1 and CDR2 (germline): SGHRS, YFSETQ. CDR3 amino acids: CASRARAYGYTF. Here the CDR3 DNA reads TGCGCCAGCCGAGCGAGGGCCTATGGCTACACCTTC.

This clone was seen a few times. The rearrangement uses TRBV15 and TRBJ2-5, with D perhaps TRBD2 (6 bases). The CDR3 spans 15 residues. V was cut by 1 base and J by 2 bases, with 11 bases left in between. Germline V CDR1 and CDR2: LNHNV, YYDKDF (reference sequence). The CDR3 DNA reads TGTGCCACCAGCAGAGGGTCAGGGACTCAAGAGACCCAGTACTTC. Encoded protein: CATSRGSGTQETQYF.

A few counts support this clone. V and J are TRBV18 and TRBJ2-7; 7 bases fit TRBD1. The CDR3 spans 14 residues. The J segment lost 4 bases and the V segment lost 2 bases, leaving 5 bases of the junction unmatched. The germline V gene has CDR1 KGHSH and CDR2 LQKENI. CDR3 DNA sequence: TGTGCCAGCTCACCAGGGGGACAGACATACGAGCAGTACTTC. It is translated as CASSPGGQTYEQYF. Variable domain in full (rest from reference TRBV18 and TRBJ2-7): NAGVMQNPRHLVRRRGQEARLRCSPMKGHSHVYWYRQLPEEGLKFMVYLQKENIIDESGMPKERFSAEFPKEGPSILRIQQVVRGDSAAYFCASSPGGQTYEQYFGPGTRLTVT.

J is TRBJ2-2 and V is TRBV6-5, with TRBD2 as a possible D gene (5 bases). This CDR3 contains 15 residues. Trimming cost V 7 bases and J 0 bases, with 12 bases left between them. Germline V CDR1 and CDR2: MNHEY, SVGAGI. In DNA form, the CDR3 reads TGTGCCAGCACCGCGAGCGGCCCGAACACCGGGGAGCTGTTTTTT. This encodes CASTASGPNTGELFF.

This clone was recorded once. The V and J genes are TRBV7-9 and TRBJ1-3; unclear D gene. The CDR3 length is 14 residues. The germline CDR1 and CDR2 sequences are SEHNR and FQNEAQ (reference sequence). The V and J ends lost 3 bases and 1 base respectively, with 7 bases between them. The CDR3 is CASSFIVSGNTIYF. Here the CDR3 DNA reads TGTGCCAGCAGCTTTATTGTTTCTGGAAACACCATATATTTT. Filled out from reference TRBV7-9 and TRBJ1-3, the complete variable domain reads DTGVSQNPRHKITKRGQNVTFRCDPISEHNRLYWYRQTLGQGPEFLTYFQNEAQLEKSRLLSDRFSAERPKGSFSTLEIQRTEQGDSAMYLCASSFIVSGNTIYFGEGSWLTVV.

The rearrangement joins TRBV5-8 to TRBJ1-2; 9 bases map to TRBD1. Germline assignment: CDR1 SGHTS and CDR2 YDEGEE. The CDR3 runs 15 residues. V lost 0 bases and J lost 0; bases outside the gene matches: 0. The CDR3 loop reads CASSLGQGANYGYTF. As DNA, the CDR3 is TGTGCCAGCAGCTTGGGACAGGGGGCTAACTATGGCTACACCTTC.

The rearrangement joins TRBV29-1 to TRBJ2-1; 10 nucleotides align to TRBD2. V lost 5 bases and J lost 4; bases outside the gene matches: 5. CDR3 length: 14 amino acids. CDR1 and CDR2 (germline): SQVTM, ANQGSEA. CDR3 in amino acids: CSVLLAGSYNEQFF. CDR3 nucleotides: TGCAGCGTTTTACTAGCGGGGTCTTACAATGAGCAGTTCTTC.